This T cell receptor beta chain stems from a study of regulatory T cells in long-lasting Graves disease. On the study more broadly: For under 3 months, newly diagnosed Graves' patients had been taking antithyroid drugs. Whole-study results and caveats: Fewer public clonotypes were shared by new patients (approximately 1,000) than by persistent patients (2,741).

V gave up 0 bases and J gave up 6 bases, with 12 bases separating them. Looked up from germline, CDR1 is SGHNT and CDR2 is YYREEE (reference sequence). This CDR3 contains 14 residues. The TCR beta library used iRepertoire HTBI primers with Arm-PCR amplification of CDR3. TCRdb re-derived calls from the multiplex PCR reads in MiXCR, one entry per CDR3 protein. The table has a few hundred thousand distinct CDR3 sequences, about 15% seen once. Time point given: newly diagnosed GD, antithyroid drugs for less than 3 months. PBMC-extracted RNA yielded the TCR library. This clonotype was observed many times. Its specificity is unknown. These data were also reused for a study on T cells in Graves' hyperthyroidism and ophthalmopathy.

The sample here was peripheral blood mononuclear cells (PBMCs), taken at new diagnosis, from a patient treated with antithyroid drugs. The sequence was obtained from a woman aged 40-49 years with Graves disease. This sequence joins TRBV5-4 and TRBJ1-2; unclear D gene. The DNA of the CDR3 is TGTGCCAGCAGCTTGGTAGGCAACTCTGATGGCTACACCTTC. Translation gives CASSLVGNSDGYTF. The full variable domain, completed using reference TRBV5-4 and TRBJ1-2, is ETGVTQSPTHLIKTRGQQVTLRCSSQSGHNTVSWYQQALGQGPQFIFQYYREEENGRGNFPPRFSGLQFPNYSSELNVNALELDDSALYLCASSLVGNSDGYTFGSGTRLTVV.